The present entry profiles one T cell receptor beta chain with its context. The antigen remains unidentified. The treatment is: approximately nine-day PBMC culture with coronavirus spike peptide pools or control peptides (ViraFEST assay). Investigators obtained the unexposed donor's CD4+ T cells before the COVID-19 pandemic (2011-2018). The record originates from a study of vaccination and CD4 T cells after COVID-19. Cultured CD4+ T cell DNA was sequenced using the Oncomine TCR Beta short-read assay. TCRdb fed the PCR reads into MiXCR, producing one record per CDR3 protein. The sample yields about 7,200 distinct CDR3 sequences, around a quarter seen once. The germline gives CDR1 KGHSH, CDR2 LQKENI. This CDR3 has 15 amino acids. Trimming left V 1 base short and J 3 bases short, with 12 bases between.

The origin of this receptor is a human donor in good health. The sample comprised CD4+ T cells from blood, cultured in vitro. The chain recombines TRBV18 with TRBJ1-1; D gene uncertain. CDR3 protein: CASSPQGEVHTEAFF. CDR3 DNA: TGTGCCAGCTCACCACAGGGAGAAGTACACACTGAAGCTTTCTTT.